The clone carrying this TCR beta chain has at least ten counts. These data originate in a study of T cells in Graves' hyperthyroidism and ophthalmopathy. Losses at the gene ends were 5 bases for V and 6 bases for J; bases not matched to a gene: 2. The CDR3 contains 12 residues. Germline V lookup: CDR1 LGHDT, CDR2 YNNKEL (reference sequence). Patients aged 18 to 65 with hyperthyroidism were newly diagnosed, with duration under 2 months. Patients were excluded for uncontrolled infection, other autoimmune disease, pregnancy or lactation. TCR beta CDR3 regions were amplified from RNA transcripts. The TCR CDR3 first-round RT-PCR relied on the HTBI primer set. A single record per CDR3 protein comes from TCRdb applying MiXCR to the multiplex PCR reads. The table has 600,000 to 900,000 distinct CDR3 sequences, around 15% seen once; the top ten hold about 8.4%.

The source material was blood. The chain recombines TRBV3-1 with TRBJ1-2; 8 positions agree with TRBD1. The clonotype was recovered from a man younger than 35 with Graves' hyperthyroidism. CDR3 protein: CASSSTGDGYTF. The CDR3 DNA is TGTGCCAGCAGCTCGACAGGGGATGGCTACACCTTC.